What follows describes a single T cell receptor beta chain. Its matching antigen is unknown. The input was around 0.5 ug total RNA; TCR beta cDNA was made from it with a constant-region primer. Libraries for TCR beta were built through three nested multiplex PCR rounds, which together made up a slightly modified ARM-PCR procedure. Each of the first two PCR rounds ran roughly 9 cycles with TRBV1-TRBV30 forward and C-beta reverse primers. TCRdb re-derived calls from the multiplex PCR reads in MiXCR, one entry per CDR3 protein. The profile covers about 32,000 distinct CDR3 sequences, with about 79% appearing a single time and under 40% taken by the ten largest. The sample is drawn from a study of tumor-infiltrating lymphocytes in primary liver carcinoma. General observations from the study: Blood fell significantly below tumors in its top-250-clone fraction (p = 0.039). Lower overlap was observed for tumor-adjacent and tumor-blood pairs relative to tumor region pairs.

CDR1 and CDR2 from the germline V gene are MNHNS and SASEGT. This CDR3 spans 17 amino acids. Co-extraction of both nucleic acids (RNA and DNA) used about 18-31 mg of unsorted bulk tissue. This clonotype was obtained from a man aged 40-50 years with primary liver carcinoma and hepatitis B virus infection. Sequenced sample: liver tumor tissue from sampling region 5. Subset in this sample: tumor region T5, tumor centre. This chain joins TRBV6-1 and TRBJ2-2, with D perhaps TRBD2 (5 bases). CDR3 DNA: TGTACCAACAGTGAAATCGGATGGCGGGCCCTCGACGGGGAGCTGTTTTTT. It specifies CTNSEIGWRALDGELFF.